This T cell receptor (beta chain) was found in a study of blood T cell repertoires in COVID-19. At the level of the study: Spain, Italy and the United States supplied samples that represented acute and convalescent COVID-19.

The germline V and J ends were trimmed by 2 bases and 0 bases, with 10 bases remaining between them. The CDR3 totals 16 residues. CDR1 is LNHNV and CDR2 is YYDKDF in the germline V gene (reference sequence). TCRdb keeps only in-frame clones here, not all; method: immunoSEQ multiplex PCR. The sample gives 250,000 to 300,000 clones, 81% of which show up once; just under 3% is in the top ten. Sequenced: peripheral blood. V usage is TRBV15 and J usage is TRBJ1-4; no clear D. This receptor was obtained from a woman between 55 and 75 years old with active or convalescent COVID-19. CDR3 loop: CATSRPEGATNEKLFF. In DNA, the CDR3 is TGTGCCACCAGCAGACCCGAGGGTGCAACTAATGAAAAACTGTTTTTT.